The TCR beta chain under discussion was sequenced for a study of control samples from healthy donors and cancer patients. The protocol was immunoSEQ multiplex PCR, while the TCRdb copy is restricted to in-frame clones and leaves out a portion. The table shows 350,000 to 450,000 clones, with 80% to 95% occurring only once. Unmatched junction bases numbered 12, after V lost 4 bases and J lost 2 bases. The germline gives CDR1 MNHEY, CDR2 SMNVEV (reference sequence). The CDR3 extends over 17 amino acids. Sample: PBMCs. The chain uses TRBV27 and TRBJ1-2, with 8 bases matching TRBD1. The sequence derives from a man aged 40-55 years with head and neck cancer. For the CDR3, the DNA is TGTGCCAGCAGTTCCATCGGACAGGGCTTGAGGAACTATGGCTACACCTTC. It codes for CASSSIGQGLRNYGYTF.